What follows are 7 T cell receptor beta chains derived from one specimen sequenced in a study of blood T cell repertoires in COVID-19. Method: immunoSEQ multiplex PCR; TCRdb's copy keeps in-frame clones and lacks some. In the table there are 250,000 to 350,000 clones, 75% to 90% of which are singletons. The sample taken for sequencing was peripheral blood. These receptors originate from a woman aged 25 to 39 with COVID-19, enrolled during active disease.

The gene calls are TRBV28 and TRBJ2-2; 7 bases are shared with TRBD2. V gave up 3 bases and J gave up 9 bases; unmatched junction bases: 10. Germline lookup yields CDR1 MDHEN and CDR2 SYDVKM. The CDR3 extends over 15 amino acids. CDR3 in amino acids: CASSFSRGVVRELFF. For the CDR3, the DNA is TGTGCCAGCAGTTTCTCCCGGGGGGTAGTGAGGGAGCTGTTTTTT.

The chain links TRBV12-3 or TRBV12-4 to TRBJ1-1; D is possibly TRBD1 (6 bases). There are 13 residues in the CDR3. The germline V and J ends were trimmed by 10 bases and 3 bases, with 15 bases remaining between them. The CDR3 nucleotides read TGTGCCACGGGGGGAGGGGGACACACTGAAGCTTTCTTT. This translates into CATGGGGHTEAFF.

The chain links TRBV6-5 to TRBJ2-7, with 11 bases identical to TRBD2. The germline V gene encodes CDR1 MNHEY and CDR2 SVGAGI. V lost 6 bases to trimming and J lost 1 base; unmatched junction nucleotides: 5. This CDR3 is built from 15 residues. The CDR3 nucleotides read TGTGCCAGCAGAGGGACTAGCGGTTCTTCCTACGAGCAGTACTTC. It yields the protein CASRGTSGSSYEQYF.

The chain carries TRBV19 and TRBJ2-3; the match to TRBD1 covers 8 bases. Germline V gene data show CDR1 as LNHDA and CDR2 as SQIVND (reference sequence). After removal of 3 bases from V and 5 bases from J, the junction contained 10 bases not matched to a gene. This CDR3 spans 16 amino acids. Written as DNA, the CDR3 is TGTGCCAGTAGTATTCTCCCAGGACAGGGTAAAGATACGCAGTATTTT. Protein: CASSILPGQGKDTQYF.

The V gene is TRBV5-1, the J gene TRBJ2-5, with 8 bases identical to TRBD1. The J segment lost 4 bases and the V segment lost 3 bases, leaving 5 bases of the junction unmatched. The CDR3 consists of 14 residues. The germline V gene encodes CDR1 SGHRS and CDR2 YFSETQ. CDR3 sequence: CASSSGQGPETQYF. The DNA for the CDR3 is TGCGCCAGCAGCTCCGGACAGGGTCCAGAGACCCAGTACTTC.

The chain combines TRBV2 with TRBJ1-1; 10 nucleotides match TRBD1. V was pared by 2 bases and J by 4 bases, with 4 bases of the junction left unmatched. Germline CDR1 is SNHLY and CDR2 is FYNNEI. This CDR3 region has 15 residues. CDR3 sequence: CASSEWTGGFTEAFF. DNA for the CDR3: TGTGCCAGCAGTGAATGGACAGGGGGGTTCACTGAAGCTTTCTTT.

The chain links TRBV11-2 to TRBJ1-1; TRBD1 agrees at 7 bases. CDR3 length equals 15 residues. V lost 2 bases and J lost 1; bases outside the gene matches: 4. Germline CDR1 is SGHAT and CDR2 is FQNNGV. CDR3 sequence: CASSLLQGSNTEAFF. The CDR3, as DNA: TGTGCCAGCAGCTTATTACAGGGGTCGAACACTGAAGCTTTCTTT.